The 17 T cell receptor beta chains listed next were all sequenced from one sample in a study of T cell repertoires in cytomegalovirus infection. No antigens are known for them. TCRdb itself ran the reads through MiXCR, one entry per CDR3 protein. This repertoire shows hundreds of thousands of distinct CDR3 sequences, around 31% found once; its top ten account for 15% to 20%. Sequenced material: cultured PBMCs, taken from culture after CMV antigen stimulation. These receptors originate from a human donor in good health (CMV status not recorded). Some clones in this sample may be carry-over from other donors' samples.

The chain joins TRBV4-1 to TRBJ1-2; TRBD1 is a possible D gene (6 bases). Looked up from germline, CDR1 is MGHRA and CDR2 is YSYEKL. The CDR3 has 14 amino acids. The V end was cut by 5 bases, the J end by 1 base, with 11 bases between. The DNA for the CDR3 is TGCGCCAGCAGCAAATCGGACAGTAACTATGGCTACACCTTC. Encoded protein: CASSKSDSNYGYTF.

This clonotype was observed a handful of times. The chain combines TRBV15 with TRBJ2-7; D is possibly TRBD1 (6 bases). This CDR3 is 15 amino acids long. Germline CDR1 reads LNHNV; CDR2 reads YYDKDF (reference sequence). V lost 0 bases, J lost 4 bases, and 13 bases lay in between. CDR3 DNA sequence: TGTGCCACCAGCAGAGATGTGGGGGCTTCTTACGAGCAGTACTTC. This sequence encodes CATSRDVGASYEQYF.

CDR3 bases: TGTGCCAGCAATCCTCAGGGGTGGGGGACCGGGGAGCTGTTTTTT. Translation gives CASNPQGWGTGELFF. The genes are TRBV5-6 and TRBJ2-2; D possibly corresponds to TRBD1 (6 bases). CDR3 length: 15 amino acids. V lost 6 bases and J 5 bases, leaving 17 bases between the germline ends. In germline, CDR1 is SGHDT, CDR2 YYEEEE.

The V call is TRBV12-3 or TRBV12-4, the J call TRBJ2-3; D could derive from TRBD1 or TRBD2 (6 bases each). This CDR3 is built from 16 residues. The V gene lost 3 bases and the J gene lost 3 bases, with 16 bases spanning the gap. The CDR3 sequence is CASSFSERGRTDTQYF. CDR3 DNA sequence: TGTGCCAGCAGTTTCTCCGAAAGGGGGAGGACAGATACGCAGTATTTT.

The rearrangement joins TRBV7-9 to TRBJ2-6, with no clear D. Trimming removed 5 bases from V and 6 bases from J, with 5 bases in between. Germline V gene sequence: CDR1 SEHNR, CDR2 FQNEAQ (reference sequence). The CDR3 runs 12 residues. The CDR3 DNA follows: TGTGCCAGCAGCGACGAGGCCAACGTCCTGACTTTC. Translation: CASSDEANVLTF.

The chain has TRBV7-2 and TRBJ1-2, with a tentative D call TRBD1 (6 bases). The V end was cut by 5 bases, the J end by 4 bases, with 14 bases between. The CDR3 runs 14 residues. Germline CDR1 reads SGHTA; CDR2 reads FQGNSA. As DNA, the CDR3 is TGTGCCAGCAGCGGTTTCAGGGGAATCTATGGCTACACCTTC. Protein sequence: CASSGFRGIYGYTF.

The chain combines TRBV19 with TRBJ1-5; D not resolved. Trimming cost V 3 bases and J 2 bases, with 11 bases left between them. Germline lookup yields CDR1 LNHDA and CDR2 SQIVND (reference sequence). The CDR3 has 15 amino acids. For the CDR3, the DNA is TGTGCCAGTAGTATTGGACTTCGGGGCAATCAGCCCCAGCATTTT. Its protein product is CASSIGLRGNQPQHF.

CDR3 nucleotide sequence: TGTGCCAGCAGTGACCCGGGGACGACGTATGGCTACACCTTC. Translating it yields CASSDPGTTYGYTF. The chain links TRBV25-1 to TRBJ1-2; tentative D call: TRBD1 (5 bases). Trimming took 3 bases from V and 5 from J, leaving 13 bases between them. CDR3 size: 14 residues. CDR1 MGHDK and CDR2 SYGVNS come from the germline V gene.

The rearrangement joins TRBV12-3 or TRBV12-4 to TRBJ2-7; maybe TRBD2 (6 bases). The ends were cut back, 6 bases at V and 3 bases at J, with 12 bases in the middle. This CDR3 region has 13 residues. The CDR3 DNA follows: TGTGCCAGCAGGCCGGGACTTAACTACGAGCAGTACTTC. This codes for CASRPGLNYEQYF.

Concerning this clonotype: This may arise from a read error, as a much more abundant clone is one base away. CDR3 loop: CASSSPEPPHSGAIVLTF. The CDR3 DNA sequence: TGTGCCAGCAGCTCCCCGGAGCCCCCCCACTCTGGGGCCATCGTCCTGACTTTC. The chain carries TRBV7-6 and TRBJ2-6; tentative D call: TRBD1 (5 bases). The CDR3 consists of 18 residues. Germline CDR1 SGHVS, CDR2 FNYEAQ. The whole variable domain, filled in from reference TRBV7-6 and TRBJ2-6, reads GAGVSQSPRYKVTKRGQDVALRCDPISGHVSLYWYRQALGQGPEFLTYFNYEAQQDKSGLPNDRFSAERPEGSISTLTIQRTEQRDSAMYRCASSSPEPPHSGAIVLTFGAGSRLTVL.

This clonotype has a handful of counts. The genes are TRBV19 and TRBJ1-2; D possibly corresponds to TRBD1 (6 bases). With 4 bases removed from V and 7 bases from J, the gap between germline ends came to 10 bases. The CDR3 spans 12 residues. The germline gives CDR1 LNHDA, CDR2 SQIVND (reference sequence). The CDR3 reads CASSTGGRGYTF. CDR3 in DNA: TGTGCCAGTAGTACGGGGGGCCGTGGCTACACCTTC.

The chain couples TRBV12-3 or TRBV12-4 to TRBJ2-5; the match to TRBD2 covers 10 bases. V gave up 7 bases and J gave up 0 bases; unmatched junction bases: 11. The CDR3 is made up of 17 amino acids. The CDR3 bases are TGTGCCAGCACTACAATGGGGCTAGCGGGGGACCAAGAGACCCAGTACTTC. Translating gives CASTTMGLAGDQETQYF.

This rearrangement joins TRBV12-3 or TRBV12-4 to TRBJ1-1, with D possibly matching TRBD1 (5 bases). V shed 3 bases and J shed 4 bases, with 12 bases lying between them. The CDR3 loop spans 14 amino acids. This chain's CDR3 is CASSFGGPPTEAFF. The DNA of the CDR3 is TGTGCCAGCAGTTTTGGGGGACCCCCCACTGAAGCTTTCTTT.

The chain employs TRBV27 and TRBJ1-3; D is possibly TRBD1 (5 bases). In germline, CDR1 is MNHEY, CDR2 SMNVEV (reference sequence). The CDR3 runs 16 residues. V lost 6 bases, J lost 2 bases, and 17 bases lay in between. CDR3 protein: CASSRVGGIAGNTIYF. The CDR3 DNA reads as TGTGCCAGCAGCCGAGTCGGGGGGATTGCTGGAAACACCATATATTTT.

CDR3 protein: CASSEALGSGSPLHF. In nucleotides, the CDR3 is TGTGCCAGCAGTGAAGCGCTCGGCAGTGGTTCACCCCTCCACTTT. The chain combines TRBV2 with TRBJ1-6; the D is unclear. This CDR3 is 15 amino acids long. V dropped 0 bases and J dropped 9 bases, with 12 bases sitting between them. CDR1 and CDR2 from the germline V gene are SNHLY and FYNNEI.

This rearrangement joins TRBV5-1 to TRBJ1-1, with D tentatively TRBD1 (5 bases). Trimming left V 4 bases short and J 2 bases short, with 15 bases between. CDR1 and CDR2 (germline): SGHRS, YFSETQ. This CDR3 region has 15 residues. The CDR3 DNA is TGCGCCAGCAGCCTCCCCCGGCAGGGAAACACTGAAGCTTTCTTT. Its translation: CASSLPRQGNTEAFF.

The chain combines TRBV4-1 with TRBJ1-2; 7 bases are a match to TRBD1. There are 16 residues in the CDR3. Germline values: CDR1 MGHRA, CDR2 YSYEKL. V was pared by 0 bases and J by 5 bases, with 9 bases of the junction left unmatched. The CDR3 coding sequence is TGCGCCAGCAGCCAAGATAGACAGGGCGGTGGGTATGGCTACACCTTC. This sequence encodes CASSQDRQGGGYGYTF.